Listed here are 28 T cell receptor beta chains from one sample, sequenced in a study of identifying expanded T cells in peripheral blood. Only in-frame clones appear in the TCRdb table, and some are missing; sequencing was by immunoSEQ multiplex PCR. Altogether about 58,000 clones are present, 89% being singletons, with the ten largest covering 3.6%. Sequencing input: blood. These receptors all come from a person aged 18 to 75 in good health.

V usage is TRBV28 and J usage is TRBJ1-2, with TRBD1 matching over 7 bases. Germline loops: CDR1 MDHEN, CDR2 SYDVKM. Trimming removed 6 bases from V and 1 base from J; junction bases left unmatched: 11. The CDR3 extends over 16 amino acids. The CDR3 sequence is CASSRLRDSNNYGYTF. CDR3 sequence (DNA): TGTGCCAGCAGCCGTCTCCGGGACAGCAATAACTATGGCTACACCTTC.

This chain connects TRBV7-2 to TRBJ1-5; TRBD1 is a possible D gene (5 bases). Trimming took 5 bases from V and 5 from J, leaving 13 bases between them. The CDR3 loop spans 14 amino acids. Germline CDR1 is SGHTA and CDR2 is FQGNSA. The CDR3 coding sequence is TGTGCCAGCAGCAGCAGGGCGTGGGATCAGCCCCAGCATTTT. Its protein is CASSSRAWDQPQHF.

The chain couples TRBV5-6 to TRBJ1-2; 7 bases match TRBD1. CDR1 and CDR2 (germline): SGHDT, YYEEEE. CDR3 size: 14 residues. Losses at the gene ends were 0 bases for V and 8 bases for J; bases not matched to a gene: 7. This CDR3 is CASSLVDRVEGYTF. DNA for the CDR3: TGTGCCAGCAGCTTGGTAGACAGGGTCGAGGGCTACACCTTC.

This chain uses TRBV5-1 with TRBJ2-7, with 10 positions matching TRBD2. CDR3 length: 16 residues. CDR1 is SGHRS and CDR2 is YFSETQ in the germline V gene. The V gene end was trimmed by 4 bases and the J gene end by 0 bases; junction bases not matched to a gene: 7. The CDR3 DNA reads as TGCGCCAGCAGCGATAGCGGGAGGTCGAGCTCCTACGAGCAGTACTTC. It translates to CASSDSGRSSSYEQYF.

The chain carries TRBV4-3 and TRBJ2-2; no clear D. The germline V gene has CDR1 LGHNA and CDR2 YSLEER. The V end lost 0 bases, the J end lost 4 bases, and 9 bases lay between the germline ends. This CDR3 is built from 15 residues. The chain's CDR3 is CASSQDELSTGELFF. The CDR3 DNA follows: TGCGCCAGCAGCCAAGATGAGCTTAGCACCGGGGAGCTGTTTTTT.

This sequence joins TRBV6-6 and TRBJ1-4, with no clear D. CDR1 and CDR2 (germline): MNHNY, SVGAGI (reference sequence). The CDR3 is made up of 13 amino acids. Trimming pared 7 bases from V and 7 bases from J, leaving 13 bases between. CDR3 sequence reads: CASMRLEGEKLFF. The CDR3 DNA reads TGTGCCAGCATGCGGCTTGAAGGTGAAAAACTGTTTTTT.

The CDR3 region is CAISEFSAGLAGGTYEQYF. The CDR3 DNA reads as TGTGCCATCAGTGAGTTTAGCGCCGGGCTAGCGGGAGGAACCTACGAGCAGTACTTC. J is TRBJ2-7 and V is TRBV10-3; 11 bases fit TRBD2. Germline V gene sequence: CDR1 ENHRY, CDR2 SYGVKD. V shed 1 base and J 2 bases; nucleotides not matched to a gene: 13. The CDR3 is made up of 19 amino acids.

CDR3 coding DNA: TGTGCCAGCAGCTTTGGGAGTGAGCAGTTCTTC. Amino acid sequence: CASSFGSEQFF. The V and J genes are TRBV7-2 and TRBJ2-1; weak D call: TRBD2 (5 bases). The CDR3 has 11 amino acids. V dropped 3 bases and J dropped 9 bases, with 6 bases sitting between them. Germline CDR1 is SGHTA and CDR2 is FQGNSA. The whole variable domain, filled in from reference TRBV7-2 and TRBJ2-1, reads GAGVSQSPSNKVTEKGKDVELRCDPISGHTALYWYRQSLGQGLEFLIYFQGNSAPDKSGLPSDRFSAERTGGSVSTLTIQRTQQEDSAVYLCASSFGSEQFFGPGTRLTVL.

V usage is TRBV5-6 and J usage is TRBJ2-3, with D tentatively TRBD2 (7 bases). The CDR3 spans 14 residues. Per the germline V gene, CDR1 is SGHDT and CDR2 is YYEEEE. Trimming stripped 6 bases from V and 0 bases from J, with 11 bases between. The CDR3 protein is CASTPGGSTDTQYF. The DNA for the CDR3 is TGTGCCAGCACCCCGGGGGGCAGCACAGATACGCAGTATTTT.

The J gene is TRBJ1-6, the V gene TRBV9, with D possibly TRBD1 on 5 matching bases. Germline-derived CDR1 and CDR2 are SGDLS and YYNGEE. The CDR3 loop spans 14 amino acids. Trimming stripped 6 bases from V and 10 bases from J, with 17 bases between. CDR3 DNA: TGTGCCAGCACCCCTGCGGGGGAAAGGTCACCCCTCCACTTT. Translating it yields CASTPAGERSPLHF.

The V gene is TRBV20-1, the J gene TRBJ2-5, with D unclear. V was pared by 4 bases and J by 1 base, with 4 bases between. The CDR3 spans 11 residues. Germline values: CDR1 DFQATT, CDR2 SNEGSKA (reference sequence). The CDR3 nucleotides are TGCAGTGCTACCGCCCAAGAGACCCAGTACTTC. It is translated as CSATAQETQYF.

The J gene is TRBJ2-1, the V gene TRBV5-1, with D uncertain. Germline assignment: CDR1 SGHRS and CDR2 YFSETQ. With 4 bases removed from V and 9 bases from J, the gap between germline ends came to 11 bases. There are 12 residues in the CDR3. This chain's CDR3 is CASSLGFGEQFF. As DNA, the CDR3 is TGCGCCAGCAGCCTGGGTTTCGGTGAGCAGTTCTTC. Supplemented by reference TRBV5-1 and TRBJ2-1, the full variable domain reads KAGVTQTPRYLIKTRGQQVTLSCSPISGHRSVSWYQQTPGQGLQFLFEYFSETQRNKGNFPGRFSGRQFSNSRSEMNVSTLELGDSALYLCASSLGFGEQFFGPGTRLTVL.

This clone was seen once. The chain has TRBV30 and TRBJ1-1; TRBD1 is a possible D gene (5 bases). Trimming took off 8 bases at V and 6 bases at J, with 16 bases between the two ends. Germline assignment: CDR1 GTSNPN and CDR2 SVGIG (reference sequence). The CDR3 sequence is 12 residues long. In DNA, the CDR3 is TGTGCCGCGGAGGATGGGGGTTCTGAAGCTTTCTTT. Translating it yields CAAEDGGSEAFF.

The chain couples TRBV5-1 to TRBJ2-7; TRBD2 agrees at 14 bases. V lost 4 bases to trimming and J lost 7 bases; unmatched junction nucleotides: 7. Germline V CDR1 and CDR2: SGHRS, YFSETQ. The CDR3 runs to 15 residues. CDR3 region: CASSGTSGGMKEQYF. As DNA, the CDR3 is TGCGCCAGCAGCGGGACTAGCGGGGGTATGAAGGAGCAGTACTTC.

This clone was observed once. This sequence joins TRBV9 and TRBJ2-2; D may be TRBD2 (7 bases). Trimming removed 0 bases from V and 6 bases from J, with 18 bases in between. CDR1 is SGDLS, CDR2 YYNGEE, per germline. The CDR3 is 17 residues long. CDR3 residues: CASSVAPGGLRAGELFF. CDR3 coding DNA: TGTGCCAGCAGCGTAGCTCCGGGGGGCCTTAGGGCCGGGGAGCTGTTTTTT.

The chain couples TRBV4-3 to TRBJ1-3; D is unclear. Germline CDR1 is LGHNA and CDR2 is YSLEER. The CDR3 has 13 amino acids. With 1 base removed from V and 0 bases from J, the gap between germline ends came to 1 base. CDR3 sequence reads: CASSQVSGNTIYF. CDR3 nucleotide sequence: TGCGCCAGCAGCCAAGTCTCTGGAAACACCATATATTTT.

The chain links TRBV19 to TRBJ1-3; D is perhaps TRBD1 (5 bases). This CDR3 is built from 14 residues. CDR1 and CDR2 from the germline V gene are LNHDA and SQIVND (reference sequence). Trimming removed 3 bases at V and 2 bases at J, with 8 bases between. The CDR3 DNA sequence: TGTGCCAGTAGTATTACGGGACCTGGAAACACCATATATTTT. Translating it yields CASSITGPGNTIYF.

This clone showed up just once. In DNA form, the CDR3 reads TGTGCCACCACGGACCCAGGTTGGGGGCGTCGAAACACCGGGGAGCTGTTTTTT. This translates into CATTDPGWGRRNTGELFF. The chain has TRBV2 and TRBJ2-2; D possibly corresponds to TRBD1 (6 bases). This CDR3 is built from 18 residues. Trimming took off 10 bases at V and 2 bases at J, with 26 bases between the two ends. Germline loops: CDR1 SNHLY, CDR2 FYNNEI.

The rearrangement links TRBV23-1 to TRBJ1-5; no reliable D call. TRBV23-1 is filed as an ORF, its function uncertain. Trimming stripped 0 bases from V and 6 bases from J, with 3 bases between. The CDR3 has 12 residues. The CDR3 is CASSQSRQPQHF. The CDR3, as DNA: TGCGCCAGCAGTCAATCGCGTCAGCCCCAGCATTTT.

The CDR3 protein is CASSPPTGPNYGYTF. The CDR3 DNA follows: TGTGCCAGCTCACCACCAACAGGTCCTAACTATGGCTACACCTTC. This sequence joins TRBV18 and TRBJ1-2; D possibly corresponds to TRBD1 (5 bases). The germline V and J ends were trimmed by 0 bases and 0 bases, with 8 bases remaining between them. Per the germline V gene, CDR1 is KGHSH and CDR2 is LQKENI. The CDR3 sequence is 15 residues long.

This clone showed up just once. The rearrangement uses TRBV13 and TRBJ2-5; 9 positions match TRBD2. CDR3 length: 13 residues. The junction had 2 bases not matched to a gene; V was cut back by 5 bases and J by 4 bases. The germline V gene has CDR1 PRHDT and CDR2 FYEKMQ (reference sequence). In DNA form, the CDR3 reads TGTGCCAGCAGCCAACTAGCGGGAGAGACCCAGTACTTC. It is translated as CASSQLAGETQYF.

The rearrangement joins TRBV4-3 to TRBJ2-7; D is unclear. Germline V gene lookup returns CDR1 LGHNA and CDR2 YSLEER. The CDR3 has 15 amino acids. V lost 1 base and J lost 4, with 14 bases in between. The CDR3 DNA is TGCGCCAGCAGCCAAGCGGCCCTCTCCTCTTACGAGCAGTACTTC. This codes for CASSQAALSSYEQYF.

The chain has TRBV30 and TRBJ1-5, with a possible D match to TRBD1 (6 bases). The V gene lost 2 bases and the J gene lost 1 base, with 9 bases spanning the gap. Germline assignment: CDR1 GTSNPN and CDR2 SVGIG (reference sequence). CDR3 length equals 14 residues. The CDR3 bases are TGTGCCTGGAGTTTCAGGGGCAGCAATCAGCCCCAGCATTTT. This encodes CAWSFRGSNQPQHF.

J is TRBJ2-5 and V is TRBV5-1, with TRBD1 identical over 10 bases. The germline V gene has CDR1 SGHRS and CDR2 YFSETQ. Trimming at V came to 3 bases and at J to 4 bases, leaving 9 bases not matched to a gene. The CDR3 is 16 amino acids. The CDR3 DNA is TGCGCCAGCAGCTCCGGGACAGGGGCCGTGGGAGAGACCCAGTACTTC. It codes for CASSSGTGAVGETQYF.

The chain links TRBV2 to TRBJ2-5; no clear D gene. CDR3 length: 14 amino acids. Looked up from germline, CDR1 is SNHLY and CDR2 is FYNNEI. V lost 6 bases and J 1 base, leaving 12 bases between the germline ends. CDR3 coding DNA: TGTGCCAGCAGCGTAGGGATAGTCCAAGAGACCCAGTACTTC. Its translation is CASSVGIVQETQYF.

This clone was observed a single time. The genes are TRBV2 and TRBJ2-7; 13 nucleotides agree with TRBD2. CDR1 SNHLY and CDR2 FYNNEI come from the germline V gene. The CDR3 runs 16 residues. Trimming at V came to 5 bases and at J to 7 bases, leaving 11 bases not matched to a gene. CDR3 nucleotide sequence: TGTGCCAGCAGTACCGGGACTAGCGGGGTGGCTTGGGAGCAGTACTTC. It is translated as CASSTGTSGVAWEQYF.

The chain combines TRBV5-6 with TRBJ1-1; tentative D call: TRBD1 (5 bases). Trimming left V 3 bases short and J 1 base short, with 13 bases between. The CDR3 length is 15 residues. Germline CDR1 is SGHDT and CDR2 is YYEEEE. Written as DNA, the CDR3 is TGTGCCAGCAGCTGGACATATGCCCCGAACACTGAAGCTTTCTTT. It is translated as CASSWTYAPNTEAFF.

The chain has TRBV28 and TRBJ2-7; no reliable D call. This CDR3 is 11 amino acids long. Per germline, CDR1 MDHEN and CDR2 SYDVKM. V lost 3 bases and J 6 bases, leaving 6 bases between the germline ends. CDR3 loop: CASSFPGEQYF. CDR3 DNA sequence: TGTGCCAGCAGTTTTCCTGGCGAGCAGTACTTC.